This entry lists 3 T cell receptor beta chains sequenced from one sample in a study of T cells in Graves' hyperthyroidism and ophthalmopathy. Amplification of TCR beta CDR3 regions used RNA as the template. The HTBI set primed first-round TCR CDR3 RT-PCR. Each CDR3 protein is one row after TCRdb ran MiXCR on the multiplex PCR reads. The sample carries about 260,000 distinct CDR3 sequences, approximately 16% recorded once. Sequenced material: blood. The receptors originated from a woman between 18 and 29 years old with Graves' ophthalmopathy.

This clonotype appeared many times. The chain links TRBV28 to TRBJ2-3; the D gene is possibly TRBD2 (6 bases). Germline V gene data show CDR1 as MDHEN and CDR2 as SYDVKM. Deletions cut 2 bases from V and 6 bases from J, with 12 bases between. The CDR3 is 14 residues long. The CDR3 coding sequence is TGTGCCAGCAGTTTAGCGGGAAGAAGGGATACGCAGTATTTT. This gives the protein CASSLAGRRDTQYF.

This clonotype was counted a single time. The chain carries TRBV20-1 and TRBJ1-4, with TRBD1 matching 7 bases. Trimming took 5 bases from V and 0 from J; bases not matched to a gene: 12. The CDR3 is 17 amino acids. Germline V gene sequence: CDR1 DFQATT, CDR2 SNEGSKA (reference sequence). The CDR3 loop is CSAPTTGSTATNEKLFF. DNA of the CDR3: TGCAGTGCTCCAACGACAGGGTCGACTGCAACTAATGAAAAACTGTTTTTT.

The table lists this clonotype with many counts. The chain has TRBV28 and TRBJ2-4; 13 nucleotides align to TRBD2. Germline V lookup: CDR1 MDHEN, CDR2 SYDVKM. J lost 7 bases, V lost 5 bases, and 8 bases had no gene match. CDR3 size: 16 residues. The CDR3 DNA reads TGTGCCAGCAGTCCCTCCGGGACTAGCGGGGCTAACATTCAGTACTTC. Translating gives CASSPSGTSGANIQYF.